The 7 T cell receptor beta chains given below trace back to one sample, sequenced in a study of blood T cell repertoires in COVID-19. TCRdb's copy holds only in-frame clones and misses some; the assay was immunoSEQ multiplex PCR. The sample consists of 300,000 or so clones, approximately 88% of them appearing once. The sequenced material came from peripheral blood. These receptors all stem from a woman in her twenties or thirties who had recovered from COVID-19.

This sequence joins TRBV5-1 and TRBJ2-3; a weak D match, TRBD2 (6 bases). The germline gives CDR1 SGHRS, CDR2 YFSETQ. V dropped 7 bases and J dropped 3 bases, with 15 bases sitting between them. This CDR3 contains 14 residues. The CDR3 region is CASVGGAVTDTQYF. In DNA form, the CDR3 reads TGCGCCAGCGTCGGGGGAGCCGTTACAGATACGCAGTATTTT.

This clone was detected only a few times. The CDR3 DNA reads TGTGCCAGCAGTTTTATCACAGATACGCAGTATTTT. Translated: CASSFITDTQYF. The chain has TRBV6-5 and TRBJ2-3; D gene unclear. Germline values: CDR1 MNHEY, CDR2 SVGAGI. The CDR3 is made up of 12 amino acids. The V gene lost 4 bases and the J gene lost 2 bases, with 4 bases spanning the gap.

The genes are TRBV9 and TRBJ2-5; TRBD1 agrees at 7 bases. CDR3 length: 14 residues. Germline-derived CDR1 and CDR2 are SGDLS and YYNGEE. Trimming took 2 bases from V and 3 from J; bases not matched to a gene: 4. The CDR3 coding sequence is TGTGCCAGCAGCGTTGGGACAGAAAAAGAGACCCAGTACTTC. Translation: CASSVGTEKETQYF.

The chain couples TRBV28 to TRBJ2-7, with 11 bases lining up with TRBD1. The CDR3 is 14 amino acids. The junction had 1 base not matched to a gene; V was cut back by 3 bases and J by 3 bases. Looked up from germline, CDR1 is MDHEN and CDR2 is SYDVKM. The CDR3 bases are TGTGCCAGCAGTTTGGACAGGGGGCTCTACGAGCAGTACTTC. Translating gives CASSLDRGLYEQYF.

The chain employs TRBV7-2 and TRBJ1-5; D is unclear. In germline, CDR1 is SGHTA, CDR2 FQGNSA. The CDR3 is 14 amino acids. The V and J ends lost 2 bases and 6 bases respectively, with 11 bases between them. In DNA form, the CDR3 reads TGTGCCAGCAGCTTACTTGGCGGCCGTCAGCCCCAGCATTTT. Translation: CASSLLGGRQPQHF.

V and J are TRBV3-1 (or the pseudogene TRBV3-2) and TRBJ1-2; 7 positions match TRBD1. The trim removed 4 bases at V and 2 bases at J, leaving 4 bases unmatched. This CDR3 is 14 amino acids long. Germline V gene lookup returns CDR1 LGHDT and CDR2 YNNKEL (reference sequence). Here the CDR3 reads CASSPGQANYGYTF. CDR3 nucleotide sequence: TGTGCCAGCAGCCCCGGACAGGCGAACTATGGCTACACCTTC.

The V and J genes are TRBV29-1 and TRBJ2-3, with D possibly matching TRBD2 (5 bases). Germline V gene sequence: CDR1 SQVTM, CDR2 ANQGSEA. This CDR3 has 14 residues. V gave up 4 bases and J gave up 9 bases, with 20 bases separating them. The DNA of the CDR3 is TGCAGCGTTGGGGAGCAATTTGTGGGAGACACGCAGTATTTT. It encodes CSVGEQFVGDTQYF.